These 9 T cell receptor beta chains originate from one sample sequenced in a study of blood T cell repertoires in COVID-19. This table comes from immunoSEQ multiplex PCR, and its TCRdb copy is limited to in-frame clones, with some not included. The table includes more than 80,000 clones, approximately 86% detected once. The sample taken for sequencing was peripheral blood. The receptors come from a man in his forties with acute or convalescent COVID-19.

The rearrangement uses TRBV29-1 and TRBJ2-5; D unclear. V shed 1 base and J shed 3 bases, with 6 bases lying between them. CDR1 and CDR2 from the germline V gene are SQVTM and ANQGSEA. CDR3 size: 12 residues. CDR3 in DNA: TGCAGCGTTGAAGGGCTAGAAGAGACCCAGTACTTC. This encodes CSVEGLEETQYF.

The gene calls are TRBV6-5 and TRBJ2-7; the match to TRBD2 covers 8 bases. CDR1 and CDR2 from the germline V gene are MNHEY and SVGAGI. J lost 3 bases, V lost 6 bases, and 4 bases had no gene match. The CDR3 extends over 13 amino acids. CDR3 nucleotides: TGTGCCAGCAGATTAGCGGGACTCTACGAGCAGTACTTC. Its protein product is CASRLAGLYEQYF.

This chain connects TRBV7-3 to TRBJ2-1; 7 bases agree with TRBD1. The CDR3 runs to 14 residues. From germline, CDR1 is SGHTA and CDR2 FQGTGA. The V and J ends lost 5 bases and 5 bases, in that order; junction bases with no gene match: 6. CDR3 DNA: TGTGCCAGCAGCCCGAACAGGGGCGACAATGAGCAGTTCTTC. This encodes CASSPNRGDNEQFF.

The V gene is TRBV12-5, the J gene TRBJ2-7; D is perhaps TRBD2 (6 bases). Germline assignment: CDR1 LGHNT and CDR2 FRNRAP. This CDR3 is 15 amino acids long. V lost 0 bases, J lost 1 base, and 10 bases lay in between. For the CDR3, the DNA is TGTGCTAGTGGTTTGGTTGCGGGGAAATCCTACGAGCAGTACTTC. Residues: CASGLVAGKSYEQYF.

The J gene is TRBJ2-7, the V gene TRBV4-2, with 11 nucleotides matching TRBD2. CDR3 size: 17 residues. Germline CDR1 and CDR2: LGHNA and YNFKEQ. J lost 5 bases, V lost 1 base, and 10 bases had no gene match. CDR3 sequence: CASSQARPGTSGDEQYF. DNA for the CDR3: TGTGCCAGCAGCCAAGCCAGACCTGGGACTAGCGGAGACGAGCAGTACTTC.

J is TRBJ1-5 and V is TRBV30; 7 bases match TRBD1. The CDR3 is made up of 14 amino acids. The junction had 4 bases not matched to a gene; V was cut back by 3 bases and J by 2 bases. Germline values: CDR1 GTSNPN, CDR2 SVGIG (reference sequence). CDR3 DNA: TGTGCCTGGAGCGCTACAGGGGGCAATCAGCCCCAGCATTTT. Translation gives CAWSATGGNQPQHF. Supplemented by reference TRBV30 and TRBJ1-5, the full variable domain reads SQTIHQWPATLVQPVGSPLSLECTVEGTSNPNLYWYRQAAGRGLQLLFYSVGIGQISSEVPQNLSASRPQDRQFILSSKKLLLSDSGFYLCAWSATGGNQPQHFGDGTRLSIL.

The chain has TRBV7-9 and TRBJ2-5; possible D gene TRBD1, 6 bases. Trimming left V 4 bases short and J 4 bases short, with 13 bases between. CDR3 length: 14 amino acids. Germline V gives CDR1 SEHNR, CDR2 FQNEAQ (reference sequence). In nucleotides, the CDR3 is TGTGCCAGCAGCTCTATACAGGGAAGAGAGACCCAGTACTTC. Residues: CASSSIQGRETQYF.

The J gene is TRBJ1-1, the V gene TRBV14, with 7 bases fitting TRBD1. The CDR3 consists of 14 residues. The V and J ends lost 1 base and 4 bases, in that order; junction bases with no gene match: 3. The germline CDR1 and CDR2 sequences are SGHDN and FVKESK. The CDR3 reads CASSQVQGGTEAFF. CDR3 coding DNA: TGTGCCAGCAGCCAAGTGCAGGGGGGCACTGAAGCTTTCTTT.

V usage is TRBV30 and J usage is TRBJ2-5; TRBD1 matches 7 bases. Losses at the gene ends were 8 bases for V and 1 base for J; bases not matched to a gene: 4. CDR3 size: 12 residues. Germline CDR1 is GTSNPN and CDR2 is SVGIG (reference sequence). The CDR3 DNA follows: TGTGCCAGTAACAGGGGCCAAGAGACCCAGTACTTC. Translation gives CASNRGQETQYF.